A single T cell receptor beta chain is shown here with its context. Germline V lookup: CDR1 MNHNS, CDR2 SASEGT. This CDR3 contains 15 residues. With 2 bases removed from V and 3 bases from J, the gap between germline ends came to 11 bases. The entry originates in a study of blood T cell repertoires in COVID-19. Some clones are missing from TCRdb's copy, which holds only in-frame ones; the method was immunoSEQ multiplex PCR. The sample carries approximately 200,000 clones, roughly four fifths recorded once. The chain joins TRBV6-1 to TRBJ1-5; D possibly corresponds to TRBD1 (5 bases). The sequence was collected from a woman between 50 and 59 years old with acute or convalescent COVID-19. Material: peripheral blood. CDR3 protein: CASSERGGDNQPQHF. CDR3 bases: TGTGCCAGCAGTGAACGGGGGGGTGACAATCAGCCCCAGCATTTT.